This entry lists 6 T cell receptor beta chains sequenced from one sample in a study of CD8+ T cells in alopecia areata. The sequencing template was cDNA reverse transcribed from extracted RNA. Profiling relied on immunoSEQ multiplex PCR, and the TCRdb table lists in-frame clones only, not all of them. The sample includes tens of thousands of clones, approximately 66% seen only once; the top ten take around 20%. Specified treatment: oral pan-JAK inhibitor, 5-10 mg twice daily. The specimen was CD8+ T cells sorted from blood, collected at week 24, from a patient treated with tofacitinib. The receptors were gathered from a human donor with alopecia areata.

The V and J genes are TRBV4-1 and TRBJ2-7; no reliable D call. This CDR3 comprises 16 residues. The V end was cut by 1 base, the J end by 0 bases, with 13 bases between. Germline V gene lookup returns CDR1 MGHRA and CDR2 YSYEKL. The DNA for the CDR3 is TGCGCCAGCAGCCAAGGGGCAGGTTTAAGCTCCTACGAGCAGTACTTC. The encoded protein is CASSQGAGLSSYEQYF.

The chain links TRBV4-2 to TRBJ1-1; 8 bases line up with TRBD1. Germline lookup yields CDR1 LGHNA and CDR2 YNFKEQ. The junction had 2 bases not matched to a gene; V was cut back by 1 base and J by 1 base. The CDR3 sequence is 15 residues long. The CDR3 bases are TGTGCCAGCAGCCAAGCTGGACAGGGGAACACTGAAGCTTTCTTT. It is translated as CASSQAGQGNTEAFF.

This clone was counted between two and nine times. This chain uses TRBV7-7 with TRBJ2-5, with D perhaps TRBD2 (7 bases). Germline values: CDR1 SSHAT, CDR2 FNYEAQ (reference sequence). This CDR3 has 19 residues. The V end lost 5 bases, the J end lost 4 bases, and 29 bases lay between the germline ends. In nucleotides, the CDR3 is TGTGCCAGCAGCCGAGCCCCGTGGGGGGCCTCGAGGGAGGGAGAGACCCAGTACTTC. Translating gives CASSRAPWGASREGETQYF.

The rearrangement joins TRBV27 to TRBJ2-7, with D hard to call. The V gene lost 2 bases and the J gene lost 0 bases, with 8 bases spanning the gap. This CDR3 has 14 amino acids. CDR1 MNHEY and CDR2 SMNVEV come from the germline V gene (reference sequence). The chain's CDR3 is CASSLLQASYEQYF. The CDR3 DNA sequence: TGTGCCAGCAGTTTACTCCAGGCCTCCTACGAGCAGTACTTC.

This chain links TRBV9 with TRBJ2-3, with TRBD2 as a possible D gene (5 bases). Between the trimmed V and J ends, which lost 4 bases and 7 bases, there was a span of 22 bases. The CDR3 is 16 residues long. Germline V CDR1 and CDR2: SGDLS, YYNGEE. The DNA for the CDR3 is TGTGCCAGCAGCAAAGAGGGCGCCCGCACACTAAATACGCAGTATTTT. Its translation is CASSKEGARTLNTQYF.

The chain employs TRBV4-3 and TRBJ2-1; TRBD2 is a possible D gene (6 bases). The germline V and J ends were trimmed by 0 bases and 7 bases, with 10 bases remaining between them. The CDR3 runs to 14 residues. Germline-derived CDR1 and CDR2 are LGHNA and YSLEER. DNA for the CDR3: TGCGCCAGCAGCCAAGATTACGGGGGAAATGAGCAGTTCTTC. Translating it yields CASSQDYGGNEQFF.